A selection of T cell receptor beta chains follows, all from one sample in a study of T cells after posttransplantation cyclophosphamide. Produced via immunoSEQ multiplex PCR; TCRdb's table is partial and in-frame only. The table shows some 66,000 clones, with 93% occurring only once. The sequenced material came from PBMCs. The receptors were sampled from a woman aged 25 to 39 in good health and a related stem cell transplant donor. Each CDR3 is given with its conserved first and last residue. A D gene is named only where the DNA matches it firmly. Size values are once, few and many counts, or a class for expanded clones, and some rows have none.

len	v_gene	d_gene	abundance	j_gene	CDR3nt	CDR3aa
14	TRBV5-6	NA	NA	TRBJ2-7	TGTGCCAGCAGCTTGGCAGTTCGGGGCGGCGAGCAGTACTTC	CASSLAVRGGEQYF
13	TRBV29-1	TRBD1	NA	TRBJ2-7	TGCAGCGTGATGACAGGGTTGGCCTACGAGCAGTACTTC	CSVMTGLAYEQYF
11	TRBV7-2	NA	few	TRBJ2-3	TGTGCCAGCAGCCCCGGGGGTACGCAGTATTTT	CASSPGGTQYF
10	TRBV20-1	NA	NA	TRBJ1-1	TGCAGTGCTAGGCGACAGTCGACTTTCTTT	CSARRQSTFF
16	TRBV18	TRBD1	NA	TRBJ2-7	TGTGCCAGCTCACGGGGATCGGGACAGGGCACCTACGAGCAGTACTTC	CASSRGSGQGTYEQYF
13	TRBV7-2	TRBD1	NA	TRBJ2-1	TGTGCCAGCAGCCCCGGACAGGGGTATGAGCAGTTCTTC	CASSPGQGYEQFF
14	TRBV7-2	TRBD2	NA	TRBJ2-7	TGTGCCAGCAGCGGAGGTAGCGGGGTCTACGAGCAGTACTTC	CASSGGSGVYEQYF
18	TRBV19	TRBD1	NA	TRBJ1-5	TGTGCCAGTAGTATAACCCGGGACAGAAGGGTTAGCAATCAGCCCCAGCATTTT	CASSITRDRRVSNQPQHF
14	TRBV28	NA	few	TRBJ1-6	TGTGCCAGCAGCCCGGGACGGGGAAATTCACCCCTCCACTTT	CASSPGRGNSPLHF
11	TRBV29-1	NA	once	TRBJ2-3	TGCAGCGTCGGCGGGCCAGATACGCAGTATTTT	CSVGGPDTQYF
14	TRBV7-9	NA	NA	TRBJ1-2	TGTGCCAGCAGCTTCGGTTCGGTTAACTATGGCTACACCTTC	CASSFGSVNYGYTF
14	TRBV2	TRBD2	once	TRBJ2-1	TGTGCCAGCACCGCGACTAGCGGGGGGTCTGAGCAGTTCTTC	CASTATSGGSEQFF
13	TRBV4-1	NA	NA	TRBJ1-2	TGCGCCAGCAGCCAAGCATGGACATTCGGCTACACCTTC	CASSQAWTFGYTF
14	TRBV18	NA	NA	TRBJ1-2	TGTGCCAGCTCACTAAACAGGGAAAACTATGGCTACACCTTC	CASSLNRENYGYTF
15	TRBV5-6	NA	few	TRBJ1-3	TGTGCCAGCAGCTTGGATGGCAGGGCTGGAAACACCATATATTTT	CASSLDGRAGNTIYF
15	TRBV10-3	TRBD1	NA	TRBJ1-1	TGTGCCATCAGCATGCGGGACAGGGGAAAAACTGAAGCTTTCTTT	CAISMRDRGKTEAFF
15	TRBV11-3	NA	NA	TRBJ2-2	TGTGCCAGCAGCTTAGCGGGGGCGATCACCGGGGAGCTGTTTTTT	CASSLAGAITGELFF
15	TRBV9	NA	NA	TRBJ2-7	TGTGCCAGCAGCGTCAACATGGGGGAGGCCTACGAGCAGTACTTC	CASSVNMGEAYEQYF
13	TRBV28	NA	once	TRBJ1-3	TGTGCCAGCAGTTTTTGGTCTGGAAACACCATATATTTT	CASSFWSGNTIYF
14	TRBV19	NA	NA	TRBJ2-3	TGTGCCAGTATGATGCCCAGGGTCACAGATACGCAGTATTTT	CASMMPRVTDTQYF
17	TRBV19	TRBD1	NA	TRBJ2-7	TGTGCCAGTAGTATCCAACTCGGCGGGACAGGGGCCTACGAGCAGTACTTC	CASSIQLGGTGAYEQYF
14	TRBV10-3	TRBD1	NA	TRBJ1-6	TGTGCCATCAGGGGAGGGACAGAGAATTCACCCCTCCACTTT	CAIRGGTENSPLHF
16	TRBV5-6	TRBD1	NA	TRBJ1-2	TGTGCCAGCAATCCGAGTCGGGACAGGTCTAACTATGGCTACACCTTC	CASNPSRDRSNYGYTF
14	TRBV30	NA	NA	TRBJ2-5	TGTGCCTGGAGTGTACGTGGGGGCGGAGGGACCCAGTACTTC	CAWSVRGGGGTQYF
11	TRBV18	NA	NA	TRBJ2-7	TGTGCCAGCTCGGAGAGGGGCGAGCAGTACTTC	CASSERGEQYF
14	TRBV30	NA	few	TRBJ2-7	TGTGCCTGGAGTGTCGGGCAGGGTCCGTACGAGCAGTACTTC	CAWSVGQGPYEQYF
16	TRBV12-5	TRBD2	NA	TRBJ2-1	TGTGCTAGTGTAAGAATTTCCGGCGGGGGGTACAATGAGCAGTTCTTC	CASVRISGGGYNEQFF
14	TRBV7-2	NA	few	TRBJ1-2	TGTGCCAGCAGCTTAGATGGCGGGGGCAATGGCTACACCTTC	CASSLDGGGNGYTF
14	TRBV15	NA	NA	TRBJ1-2	TGTGCCACCAGCACGTTGGGGGGGGACTATGGCTACACCTTC	CATSTLGGDYGYTF
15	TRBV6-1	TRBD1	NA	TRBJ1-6	TGTGCCAGCAGTGCATCAGGGGGCCGGAATTCACCCCTCCACTTT	CASSASGGRNSPLHF
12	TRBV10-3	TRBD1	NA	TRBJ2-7	TGTGCCATCAGACAGGGGTCCTACGAGCAGTACTTC	CAIRQGSYEQYF
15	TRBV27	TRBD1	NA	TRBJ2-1	TGTGCCAGCAGCCTGGGACAGTTCTCCTACAATGAGCAGTTCTTC	CASSLGQFSYNEQFF
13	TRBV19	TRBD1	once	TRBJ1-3	TGTGCCAGCCTGGACAGGGCTGGAAACACCATATATTTT	CASLDRAGNTIYF
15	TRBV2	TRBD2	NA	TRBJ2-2	TGTGCCAGCAGTCTAGCGGGGGGGAATACCGGGGAGCTGTTTTTT	CASSLAGGNTGELFF
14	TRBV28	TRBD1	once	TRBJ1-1	TGTGCCAGCAGCTACCAGGGGGCAAACACTGAAGCTTTCTTT	CASSYQGANTEAFF
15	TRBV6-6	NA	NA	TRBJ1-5	TGTGCCAGCAGTTACTCACCGGGCAGCAATCAGCCCCAGCATTTT	CASSYSPGSNQPQHF
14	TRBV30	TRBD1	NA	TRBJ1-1	TGTGCCTGGAGTGTACGGGGAGGGACAGTTAAAGCTTTCTTT	CAWSVRGGTVKAFF
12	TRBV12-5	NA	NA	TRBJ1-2	TGTGCTAGTGCCCGCGGCAACTATGGCTACACCTTC	CASARGNYGYTF
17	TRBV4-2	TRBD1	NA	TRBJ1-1	TGTGCCAGCAGCACCCTGACCGCGGGACAGGGGGACACTGAAGCTTTCTTT	CASSTLTAGQGDTEAFF
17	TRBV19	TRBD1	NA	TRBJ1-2	TGTGCCAGCCATACCGGGACAGGGTCCTTAAGGGGCTATGGCTACACCTTC	CASHTGTGSLRGYGYTF
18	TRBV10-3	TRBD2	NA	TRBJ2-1	TGTGCCACCCTATCCGGGACTAGCGGGGGGAGCTCCTACAATGAGCAGTTCTTC	CATLSGTSGGSSYNEQFF
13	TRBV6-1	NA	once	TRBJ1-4	TGTGCCAGCAGTGAAACTAGGGGTGAAAAACTGTTTTTT	CASSETRGEKLFF
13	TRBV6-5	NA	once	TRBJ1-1	TGTGCCAGCAGTTACGCGGGACAAACCGAAGCTTTCTTT	CASSYAGQTEAFF
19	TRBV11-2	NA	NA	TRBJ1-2	TGTGCCAGCAGCTTAGATCATTGGGCCGTGGGAAAGGAAAACTATGGCTACACCTTC	CASSLDHWAVGKENYGYTF
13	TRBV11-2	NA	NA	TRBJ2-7	TGTGCCAGCAGTGCTACAGTGGCGGGCGAGCAGTACTTC	CASSATVAGEQYF
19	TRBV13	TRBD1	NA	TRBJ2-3	TGTGCCAGCAGCCCGTTAGGGGCCCACGGGACAGGGGGCACAGATACGCAGTATTTT	CASSPLGAHGTGGTDTQYF
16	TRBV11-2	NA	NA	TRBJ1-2	TGTGCCAGCAGCCGACTAGGCCCCCAGGGTTTAAGTGGCTACACCTTC	CASSRLGPQGLSGYTF
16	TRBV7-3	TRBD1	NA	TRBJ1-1	TGTGCCAGCAGCTTAGCCGGGACAGGTTTGAACACTGAAGCTTTCTTT	CASSLAGTGLNTEAFF
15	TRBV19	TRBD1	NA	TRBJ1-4	TGTGCCAGTAGCATCAACAGGGGAACTAATGAAAAACTGTTTTTT	CASSINRGTNEKLFF
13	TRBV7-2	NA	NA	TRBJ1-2	TGTGCCAGCGGAACGTCTTTTAACTATGGCTACACCTTC	CASGTSFNYGYTF
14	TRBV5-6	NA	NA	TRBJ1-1	TGTGCCAGCAGCTTGCGCGCCCTCTGGGCTGAAGCTTTCTTT	CASSLRALWAEAFF
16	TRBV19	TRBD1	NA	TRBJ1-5	TGTGCCAGTAAGACCTCCGGGACAGGGAGCAATCAGCCCCAGCATTTT	CASKTSGTGSNQPQHF
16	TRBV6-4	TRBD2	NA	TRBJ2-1	TGTGCCAGCACCCCTACCGGGACTAGCGGGGGCAATGAGCAGTTCTTC	CASTPTGTSGGNEQFF
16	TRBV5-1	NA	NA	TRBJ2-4	TGCGCCAGCAGCCTTGGGGACGGGGGCCTTAGTTTTTTGCAGTACTTC	CASSLGDGGLSFLQYF
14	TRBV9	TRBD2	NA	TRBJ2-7	TGTGCCAGCAGCGTAGGGACTAGTATGTACGAGCAGTACTTC	CASSVGTSMYEQYF
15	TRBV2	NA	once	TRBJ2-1	TGTGCCAGCAGCACACTGGGGAGCTCCTACAATGAGCAGTTCTTC	CASSTLGSSYNEQFF
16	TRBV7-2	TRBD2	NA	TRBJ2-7	TGTGCCAGCAGCCTTCGGGGGGGCCGCCCCCATTTCGAGCAGTACTTC	CASSLRGGRPHFEQYF
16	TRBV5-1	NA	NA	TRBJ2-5	TGCGCCAGCAGCTTGGGGAACACCCCGTACCAAGAGACCCAGTACTTC	CASSLGNTPYQETQYF
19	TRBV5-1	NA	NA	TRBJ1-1	TGCGCCAGCAGCTTGGCCGTCCGGGACAAGGTGGGGTTGAACACTGAAGCTTTCTTT	CASSLAVRDKVGLNTEAFF